The 9 T cell receptor beta chains presented below share a single source sample, sequenced in a study of tissue T cells after allogeneic stem cell transplantation. The repertoire was sequenced with immunoSEQ multiplex PCR; TCRdb's copy has only in-frame clones and lacks some. The data contain under 9,000 clones, about 35% of them singletons. Time point of the sample: mouse harvest day 14 after allogeneic transplant. Each mouse received 10^7 T-cell-depleted marrow cells plus 10^6 splenic CD5+ T cells by tail vein. Material: skin. The receptors derive from a female BALB/c mouse given C57BL/6 T cells with graft-versus-host disease after an allogeneic hematopoietic cell transplant.

Turning to this clone: The gene names given are mouse names. The read comes to an end 1 residue before the CDR3 does, leaving the germline J gene to fill in the end. The J gene is TRBJ1-6, the V gene TRBV26; D uncertain. TRBJ1-6 has ORF status, its function being uncertain. CDR1 KGHPV and CDR2 FQNQEV come from the germline V gene (reference sequence). The V gene lost 4 bases and the J gene lost 0 bases, with 7 bases spanning the gap. The CDR3 contains 15 residues. CDR3 DNA, as far as it was read: TGTGCCAGCAGTCGGCGGGATTCCTATAATTCGCCCCTCTAC. Amino acids: CASSRRDSYNSPLY. The whole CDR3 sequence reads CASSRRDSYNSPLYF.

As concerns this clone: The gene names given are mouse names. The read is 1 residue too short to cover the CDR3 end, so that end is filled in from the germline J gene. Different DNA sequences within this sample yield the same CDR3. V usage is TRBV26 and J usage is TRBJ1-1; tentatively, D is TRBD1 (6 bases). Germline CDR1 KGHPV, CDR2 FQNQEV (reference sequence). The CDR3 totals 13 residues. The ends were cut back, 3 bases at V and 1 base at J, with 6 bases in the middle. Partial CDR3 DNA: TGTGCCAGCAGTCTCAGGGGAAACACAGAAGTCTTC. Translation: CASSLRGNTEVF. The complete CDR3 protein is CASSLRGNTEVFF.

This clone is termed medium-sized. Each gene name is a mouse one. The CDR3 extends 1 residue past the end of the read, so its final part is completed from the germline J gene. The chain employs TRBV13-1 and TRBJ2-7; D is uncertain. The germline gives CDR1 NSHNY, CDR2 SYGAGN. Trimming stripped 0 bases from V and 7 bases from J, with 5 bases between. The CDR3 length is 11 residues. CDR3 sequence: CASSDAGEQYF. The part of the CDR3 DNA that was read is TGTGCCAGCAGTGATGCGGGCGAACAGTAC.

The sample holds a few counts of this clone. The listed genes are named as in mouse. The read ends 1 residue shy of where the CDR3 ends; the end is completed using the germline J gene. The chain combines TRBV26 with TRBJ1-3; no definite D call. Per germline, CDR1 KGHPV and CDR2 FQNQEV (reference sequence). This CDR3 contains 14 residues. Trimming stripped 2 bases from V and 0 bases from J, with 5 bases between. The CDR3 protein is CASSLVNSGNTLYF. The CDR3 bases that were read are TGTGCCAGCAGTCTGGTGAATTCTGGAAATACGCTCTAT.

This clone was detected only a few times. Each gene name is a mouse one. The CDR3 is cut off 1 residue early in the read; its end comes from the germline J gene. The chain links TRBV4 to TRBJ1-6, with D unclear. TRBJ1-6 is an ORF for which the function is uncertain. Per germline, CDR1 LGHDT and CDR2 YNNKQL (reference sequence). Trimming cost V 3 bases and J 5 bases, with 5 bases left between them. This CDR3 is 13 amino acids long. CDR3 sequence reads: CASSYLNNSPLYF. Partial CDR3 DNA: TGTGCCAGCAGCTATTTAAATAATTCGCCCCTCTAC.

This clone counts as medium-sized. Any gene name here is a mouse gene name. The read comes to an end 1 residue before the CDR3 does, leaving the germline J gene to fill in the end. This chain joins TRBV26 and TRBJ1-2, with TRBD1 identical over 7 bases. There are 13 residues in the CDR3. V lost 3 bases to trimming and J lost 3 bases; unmatched junction nucleotides: 1. Germline loops: CDR1 KGHPV, CDR2 FQNQEV (reference sequence). The CDR3 bases that were read are TGTGCCAGCAGTCTAGGGACAGACTCCGACTACACC. This codes for CASSLGTDSDYT. The entire CDR3 sequence reads CASSLGTDSDYTF.

As for this clone: Mouse names are used for the genes. CDR3 DNA (partial): TGCACCTGCAGTGGGACAGGGAGGGGCACAGAAGTCTTC. Its protein is CTCSGTGRGTEVF. The whole CDR3 sequence reads CTCSGTGRGTEVFF. The rearrangement links TRBV1 to TRBJ1-1, with 8 bases that match TRBD1. The missing CDR3 end, 1 residue past where the read stops, is filled in from the germline J gene. This CDR3 is built from 14 residues. CDR1 is NSQYPW and CDR2 is LRSPGD in the germline V gene (reference sequence). J lost 4 bases, V lost 4 bases, and 5 bases had no gene match.

This clone is labeled large (0.1 to 1%). Any gene name here is a mouse gene name. The CDR3 sequence is CASSLDYAEQFF. The covered CDR3 bases are TGTGCAAGCAGCTTAGACTATGCTGAGCAGTTC. The chain employs TRBV16 and TRBJ2-1, with unresolved D. The DNA ends 1 residue before the CDR3 does, and the rest of the CDR3 is filled in from the germline J gene. The CDR3 length is 12 residues. Germline V gene lookup returns CDR1 SGHSA and CDR2 FRNQAP. The V end lost 0 bases, the J end lost 3 bases, and 0 bases lay between the germline ends. Supplemented by reference TRBV16 and TRBJ2-1, the full variable domain reads NAGVIQTPRHKVTGKGQEATLWCEPISGHSAVFWYRQTIVQGLEFLTYFRNQAPIDDSGMPKERFSAQMPNQSHSTLKIQSTQPQDSAVYLCASSLDYAEQFFGPGTRLTVL.

With regard to this clone: The germline and genes are mouse ones. The read is 1 residue too short to cover the CDR3 end, so that end is filled in from the germline J gene. J is TRBJ2-1 and V is TRBV17; 11 bases are a match to TRBD2. CDR3 length equals 15 residues. Germline CDR1 reads MNHDT; CDR2 reads YYDKIL. The V gene end was trimmed by 6 bases and the J gene end by 1 base; junction bases not matched to a gene: 2. The covered CDR3 bases are TGTGCTAGCAGCCGGGACTGGGGGAACTATGCTGAGCAGTTC. This encodes CASSRDWGNYAEQF. The whole CDR3 sequence reads CASSRDWGNYAEQFF.